Here is one T cell receptor beta chain with its context. Its antigen is not yet known. No much larger clonotype is one base removed from it; base qualities were not supplied. These data originate in a study of T cell changes during pregnancy in multiple sclerosis (dated by TCRdb to about 2019). Notes on the research overall: The study looked at changes in the T cell repertoire across pregnancy in women with multiple sclerosis.

The library was built by means of the immunoSEQ multiplex PCR assay. TCRdb stores this immuneACCESS table with in-frame sequences only. Part of the clones is absent; in the studies checked, under half of the shortfall reflects unresolved V genes, and no reason is known for the rest. The sample data list some 80,000 clones, and roughly 94% of these were observed just once. The ten most abundant clones make up about 2.8% of the sample. V is clipped by 0 bases and J by 4 bases, and the sequence between their germline boundaries is 7 bases long. CDR1 SGHRS and CDR2 YFSETQ are derived from the germline V gene. The CDR3 starts with the cysteine, ends with the phenylalanine, and has 14 residues. Kept here is only the CDR3 DNA, which spans 42 bases and is read in frame from base 1.

Recombination joined TRBV5-1 with TRBJ2-2, with the identity of the D gene unclear. This clonotype was sampled from a female donor with multiple sclerosis, enrolled in a pregnancy study. This material consisted of peripheral blood, taken before pregnancy. DNA sequence: TGCGCCAGCAGCTTGGCCAAGAGCACCGGGGAGCTGTTTTTT. Its protein is CASSLAKSTGELFF.